One and the same sample provided the 29 T cell receptor beta chains below, sequenced in a study of blood T cells in healthy people across ages. Sample-barcoded 5' priming and a J-beta primer mix drove a second PCR of roughly 6 to 12 cycles. TCRdb re-called the 5' RACE reads with MiXCR, one entry per CDR3 protein. The sample holds about 1.6 million distinct CDR3 sequences, 30% to 35% seen once. Specimen: blood. These receptors came from a woman aged 25 to 45 in good health.

As to this clonotype: A read error is possible here, since a much larger clone lies one base away. The final CDR3 position lacks the conserved phenylalanine or tryptophan, pointing to a likely read error. The chain has TRBV7-2 and TRBJ2-3; D unclear. CDR3 length equals 14 residues. Germline CDR1 reads SGHTA; CDR2 reads FQGNSA. V shed 6 bases and J shed 0 bases, with 10 bases lying between them. Written as DNA, the CDR3 is TGTGCCAGCAGTCCGACAACTAGCACAGATACGCAGTATGTT. Encoded protein: CASSPTTSTDTQYV.

The rearrangement joins TRBV10-2 to TRBJ2-7; maybe TRBD2 (5 bases). CDR3 length: 13 residues. Deletions cut 7 bases from V and 10 bases from J, with 20 bases between. Per the germline V gene, CDR1 is WSHSY and CDR2 is SAAADI. CDR3: CASTSYQERAQYF. The CDR3, as DNA: TGCGCCAGCACTTCCTATCAAGAGAGGGCCCAGTACTTC.

A word on this clonotype: A read error may account for a junction end that differs from germline. V and J are TRBV4-1 and TRBJ2-1; TRBD2 agrees at 11 bases. Germline CDR1 reads MGHRA; CDR2 reads YSYEKL. The CDR3 is made up of 15 amino acids. The CDR3 here is CASSQGLAEDNEQFF. The CDR3 DNA reads as TGCGCCAGCAGCCAGGGACTAGCGGAAGACAACGAGCAGTTCTTC.

This clonotype was observed a handful of times. This chain links TRBV9 with TRBJ2-3; D may be TRBD1 (6 bases). Germline V gene lookup returns CDR1 SGDLS and CDR2 YYNGEE. With 5 bases removed from V and 4 bases from J, the gap between germline ends came to 17 bases. The CDR3 totals 15 residues. The CDR3 DNA follows: TGTGCCAGCAGTCAACAGGGAACATACGCAGATACGCAGTATTTT. Translated, it gives CASSQQGTYADTQYF.

The rearrangement joins TRBV2 to TRBJ2-7; TRBD2 matches at 11 bases. V was clipped by 7 bases and J by 9 bases; unmatched bases: 17. This CDR3 is 16 amino acids long. The germline CDR1 and CDR2 sequences are SNHLY and FYNNEI. This CDR3 reads CASKPGTSGATDGQYF. The CDR3 nucleotides read TGTGCCAGCAAACCCGGGACTAGCGGAGCTACCGACGGGCAGTACTTC.

The chain has TRBV12-3 or TRBV12-4 and TRBJ2-1; D perhaps matches TRBD1 (5 bases). Trimming stripped 6 bases from V and 0 bases from J, with 21 bases between. This CDR3 has 18 amino acids. The CDR3 protein is CASRIEGARPFSYNEQFF. Here the CDR3 DNA reads TGTGCCAGCAGGATAGAAGGGGCCCGACCGTTCTCCTACAATGAGCAGTTCTTC.

The genes are TRBV24-1 and TRBJ2-1; D is unclear. CDR3 length: 13 amino acids. V was shortened by 5 bases and J by 9 bases, with 13 bases between the two germline ends. CDR1 KGHDR and CDR2 SFDVKD come from the germline V gene. The CDR3 region has the DNA TGTGCCACCAGTGGGGTAACTTCGGGTGAGCAGTTCTTC. This encodes CATSGVTSGEQFF.

About this clonotype: An end of the junction differs from the germline gene, which may be a read error. The chain links TRBV2 to TRBJ2-7; D not resolved. CDR3 length: 14 amino acids. Germline assignment: CDR1 SNHLY and CDR2 FYNNEI. For the CDR3, the DNA is TGTGCCTGCAGTGAAGATGGGCCTACCTACGAGCAGTACTTC. Encoded protein: CACSEDGPTYEQYF. Based on the CDR3 plus reference TRBV2 and TRBJ2-7, the full variable domain is EPEVTQTPSHQVTQMGQEVILRCVPISNHLYFYWYRQILGQKVEFLVSFYNNEISEKSEIFDDQFSVERPDGSNFTLKIRSTKLEDSAMYFCACSEDGPTYEQYFGPGTRLTVT.

This clonotype occurred a few times. The genes are TRBV4-1 and TRBJ2-4, with D maybe TRBD2 (7 bases). Germline-derived CDR1 and CDR2 are MGHRA and YSYEKL. CDR3 length: 17 residues. V dropped 0 bases and J dropped 0 bases, with 12 bases sitting between them. Written as DNA, the CDR3 is TGCGCCAGCAGCCAAGATGGGGGCGGGGGAGCCAAAAACATTCAGTACTTC. Its translation is CASSQDGGGGAKNIQYF.

This chain connects TRBV6-6 to TRBJ2-5; 11 bases are shared with TRBD1. Trimming took 7 bases from V and 3 from J; bases not matched to a gene: 4. Germline V CDR1 and CDR2: MNHNY, SVGAGI (reference sequence). The CDR3 covers 14 residues. CDR3: CASIRDRGEETQYF. Here the CDR3 DNA reads TGTGCCAGCATCCGGGACAGGGGGGAAGAGACCCAGTACTTC.

This clonotype was seen at least ten times. The chain links TRBV20-1 to TRBJ2-1; 7 positions match TRBD2. V was pared by 1 base and J by 3 bases, with 15 bases of the junction left unmatched. The CDR3 runs to 18 residues. Germline V lookup: CDR1 DFQATT, CDR2 SNEGSKA (reference sequence). As DNA, the CDR3 is TGCAGTGCTAGAGTTACAGAGGCCCCGGCTAGCGGCTACAATGAGCAGTTCTTC. It translates to CSARVTEAPASGYNEQFF.

With regard to this clonotype: The junction departs from the called germline gene at one end, perhaps through a read error. The chain has TRBV27 and TRBJ2-3; D is unclear. This CDR3 spans 11 amino acids. CDR1 MNHEY and CDR2 SMNVEV come from the germline V gene (reference sequence). CDR3 amino acids: CASSFGDAQYF. CDR3 in DNA: TGTGCCAGCAGTTTTGGAGATGCGCAGTATTTT.

This clonotype appeared many times. The chain combines TRBV5-1 with TRBJ2-7; 8 bases line up with TRBD2. The germline V gene encodes CDR1 SGHRS and CDR2 YFSETQ. The CDR3 has 13 amino acids. Trimming removed 4 bases from V and 2 bases from J; junction bases left unmatched: 2. In nucleotides, the CDR3 is TGCGCCAGCAGCCGCGGGGGGACCTACGAGCAGTACTTC. Translating it yields CASSRGGTYEQYF.

This clonotype was detected only a few times. The J gene is TRBJ1-2, the V gene TRBV28; a weak D match, TRBD1 (5 bases). Trimming cost V 5 bases and J 4 bases, with 14 bases left between them. Germline V CDR1 and CDR2: MDHEN, SYDVKM. CDR3 size: 14 residues. The CDR3 DNA is TGTGCCAGCAGTGCGGGACCCCAGACCTATGGCTACACCTTC. Amino acid sequence: CASSAGPQTYGYTF.

This clonotype has only a few counts. The V call is TRBV15, the J call TRBJ2-3; D not resolved. Trimming took off 0 bases at V and 1 base at J, with 11 bases between the two ends. CDR3 length: 16 residues. CDR1 is LNHNV, CDR2 YYDKDF, per germline (reference sequence). This chain's CDR3 is CATSRDQWVGTDTQYF. CDR3 in DNA: TGTGCCACCAGCAGAGATCAATGGGTTGGCACAGATACGCAGTATTTT.

This clonotype was counted between two and nine times. The chain employs TRBV3-1 and TRBJ2-5; D ambiguous. The ends were cut back, 6 bases at V and 5 bases at J, with 13 bases in the middle. This CDR3 has 13 amino acids. CDR1 and CDR2 from the germline V gene are LGHDT and YNNKEL (reference sequence). This chain's CDR3 is CASSRRQSETQYF. The CDR3 coding sequence is TGTGCCAGCAGTCGAAGGCAGAGCGAGACCCAGTACTTC.

This clonotype occurred a few times. This may stem from a read error, because a much larger clone lies one nucleotide away. This rearrangement joins TRBV6-1 to TRBJ2-7, with 7 bases matching TRBD1. Trimming cost V 7 bases and J 2 bases; bases outside gene matches: 2. The CDR3 is 12 residues long. Germline V gene lookup returns CDR1 MNHNS and CDR2 SASEGT. DNA of the CDR3: TGTGCCAGCACTGGGACAGCCTACGAGCAGTACTTC. Encoded protein: CASTGTAYEQYF.

The chain carries TRBV20-1 and TRBJ2-2, with TRBD1 identical over 10 bases. The V gene's germline CDR1 is DFQATT and CDR2 SNEGSKA (reference sequence). The CDR3 is made up of 14 amino acids. Trimming cost V 6 bases and J 6 bases; bases outside gene matches: 7. The CDR3 loop is CSADDGQGAGELFF. DNA for the CDR3: TGCAGTGCGGATGATGGACAGGGGGCCGGGGAGCTGTTTTTT.

In DNA form, the CDR3 reads TGTGCCATCAGCCAGGGGACCGTCGTCAGTGAGCAGTTCTTC. Amino acids: CAISQGTVVSEQFF. The chain employs TRBV10-3 and TRBJ2-1; D is possibly TRBD1 (6 bases). The CDR3 totals 14 residues. Between the trimmed V and J ends, which lost 6 bases and 9 bases, there was a span of 18 bases. CDR1 is ENHRY, CDR2 SYGVKD, per germline.

This clonotype showed up just a few times. This chain uses TRBV7-8 with TRBJ2-7; 9 bases fit TRBD2. Trimming took 0 bases from V and 3 from J; bases not matched to a gene: 3. CDR1 and CDR2 (germline): SGHVS, FQNEAQ. The CDR3 length is 15 residues. This chain's CDR3 is CASSLAASGNYEQYF. CDR3 nucleotide sequence: TGTGCCAGCAGCTTAGCAGCTAGCGGGAACTACGAGCAGTACTTC.

The chain combines TRBV4-1 with TRBJ1-5; 9 bases align to TRBD1. V lost 0 bases and J lost 3; bases outside the gene matches: 6. Germline V gene data show CDR1 as MGHRA and CDR2 as YSYEKL. This CDR3 comprises 17 residues. The CDR3 DNA is TGCGCCAGCAGCCAAGATCGCGGGACAGGGCACAATCAGCCCCAGCATTTT. Translating gives CASSQDRGTGHNQPQHF.

This chain connects TRBV2 to TRBJ1-2; 8 nucleotides agree with TRBD1. V was clipped by 10 bases and J by 6 bases; unmatched bases: 7. Germline CDR1 and CDR2: SNHLY and FYNNEI. The CDR3 extends over 12 amino acids. CDR3 nucleotide sequence: TGTGCCAACGAGCAGGGGGCGCATGGCTACACCTTC. It encodes CANEQGAHGYTF.

The CDR3 DNA is TGTGCCAGCAGTGAAGCTGACAGCCAAGAGACCCAGTACTTC. Translating gives CASSEADSQETQYF. The V gene is TRBV6-1, the J gene TRBJ2-5; possibly TRBD1 for D (5 bases). V lost 0 bases to trimming and J lost 1 base, with 6 bases between them. The CDR3 covers 14 residues. Germline CDR1 is MNHNS and CDR2 is SASEGT.

This clonotype occurred a few times. The chain couples TRBV3-1 to TRBJ2-1; perhaps TRBD2 as D (5 bases). This CDR3 contains 20 residues. Germline V lookup: CDR1 LGHDT, CDR2 YNNKEL (reference sequence). The V and J ends lost 0 bases and 4 bases respectively, with 25 bases between them. The CDR3 loop reads CASSQEMWLADGNLYNEQFF. The CDR3 DNA is TGTGCCAGCAGCCAAGAGATGTGGCTAGCCGACGGAAACCTATACAATGAGCAGTTCTTC.

This clonotype was seen just once. The chain recombines TRBV12-3 or TRBV12-4 with TRBJ1-2; a possible D gene is TRBD1 (5 bases). The CDR3 length is 12 residues. The V and J ends lost 5 bases and 8 bases respectively, with 12 bases between them. The CDR3 DNA sequence: TGTGCCAGCAGTCACCAGGGTATCGGCTACACCTTC. As protein: CASSHQGIGYTF.

This clonotype has just a few counts. One end of the junction varies from germline; a read error may be responsible. V and J are TRBV10-3 and TRBJ2-1; TRBD2 matches 8 bases. The CDR3 contains 12 residues. Germline assignment: CDR1 ENHRY and CDR2 SYGVKD. The chain's CDR3 is CAITPGGNGQFF. Here the CDR3 DNA reads TGTGCCATCACCCCGGGGGGGAATGGGCAGTTCTTC.

This chain links TRBV30 with TRBJ2-1, with D uncertain. The CDR3 consists of 13 residues. Germline CDR1 GTSNPN, CDR2 SVGIG (reference sequence). The ends were cut back, 3 bases at V and 9 bases at J, with 15 bases in the middle. The CDR3 DNA reads as TGTGCCTGGAGCGGAAGCCCACGCACTGAGCAGTTCTTC. Translated: CAWSGSPRTEQFF.

In this sample, this clonotype turned up once. Possible read error: a much larger clone is one base away. The J gene is TRBJ2-3, the V gene TRBV29-1; the D gene could be TRBD1 or TRBD2 (5 bases each). The CDR3 contains 12 residues. Germline CDR1 and CDR2: SQVTM and ANQGSEA. In nucleotides, the CDR3 is TGCAGTCTCGCAGTGAGGGGTGATACGCAGTATTTT. Residues: CSLAVRGDTQYF.

J is TRBJ2-7 and V is TRBV6-1; perhaps TRBD1 as D (7 bases). In germline, CDR1 is MNHNS, CDR2 SASEGT. V was shortened by 6 bases and J by 7 bases, with 19 bases between the two germline ends. The CDR3 consists of 14 residues. This chain's CDR3 is CASRPLGRGEEQYF. In nucleotides, the CDR3 is TGTGCCAGCAGGCCCCTCGGCAGGGGGGAAGAGCAGTACTTC.